This T cell receptor beta chain appears in the sequencing data of a study of T cell changes during pregnancy in multiple sclerosis (dated by TCRdb to the late 2010s). Describing the broader study: Changes in the T cell repertoire over the course of pregnancy were examined in this study in women with multiple sclerosis.

In the case of this clone: Its antigen specificity is not known. No base quality information exists; no much larger clone differs at one position.

Taken from the germline V gene, the CDR1 and CDR2 loops are KGHSH and LQKENI. Spanning cysteine to phenylalanine, the CDR3 consists of 15 amino acids. CDR3 DNA only is kept here, 45 bases in frame from base 1. For this chain, trimming is 3 bases at the V end and 3 bases at the J end, and the number of junction bases without a gene match is 3. Preparation of the library involved the immunoSEQ multiplex PCR assay. The table comes from immuneACCESS by way of TCRdb, which keeps in-frame sequences with V and J called. Part of the clones is missing from these tables; in studies checked, under half for an unresolved V gene and the rest for unknown reasons. In this sample the table shows 60,000 or so clones, 80% to 90% of which occur a single time. Around 2.3% of the sample rests with the top ten.

The chain is made from TRBV18 and TRBJ2-7; 12 bases in between match TRBD2. This TCR was sampled from a female donor with multiple sclerosis, enrolled in a pregnancy study. Sequencing used peripheral blood, obtained in the first trimester of pregnancy. The CDR3 protein: CASSPRTSGVYEQYF. The DNA sequence follows: TGTGCCAGCTCACCCCGGACTAGCGGGGTCTACGAGCAGTACTTC.